One sample yielded the 32 T cell receptor beta chains listed below, sequenced in a study of T cells in Graves' hyperthyroidism and ophthalmopathy. TCR beta CDR3 regions were amplified from RNA. RT-PCR in the first round (using the HTBI primer set) targeted the TCR CDR3. TCRdb re-analysed the multiplex PCR reads in MiXCR, keeping a single row per CDR3 protein. The sample yields around 490,000 distinct CDR3 sequences, about 20% seen once. The sample was blood. All receptors come from a man in his forties with Graves' ophthalmopathy.

This clonotype was observed a handful of times. The rearrangement links TRBV29-1 to TRBJ2-7, with D perhaps TRBD2 (6 bases). This CDR3 is built from 14 residues. Germline lookup yields CDR1 SQVTM and CDR2 ANQGSEA. Trimming stripped 6 bases from V and 3 bases from J, with 18 bases between. CDR3 coding DNA: TGCAGCGTCGAGGACTCCGGGAGAGACTACGAGCAGTACTTC. Translated, it gives CSVEDSGRDYEQYF.

The V call is TRBV7-6, the J call TRBJ2-2; maybe TRBD1 (5 bases). V lost 2 bases, J lost 6 bases, and 13 bases lay in between. The CDR3 spans 15 residues. CDR1 is SGHVS, CDR2 FNYEAQ, per germline. The CDR3 region is CASSLSVGDAGELFF. Written as DNA, the CDR3 is TGTGCCAGCAGCTTATCGGTAGGGGATGCCGGGGAGCTGTTTTTT.

At least ten counts were recorded for this clonotype. V gene TRBV20-1 combines with J gene TRBJ2-7, with 9 bases lining up with TRBD2. V was clipped by 6 bases and J by 3 bases; unmatched bases: 6. The CDR3 covers 13 residues. Germline V CDR1 and CDR2: DFQATT, SNEGSKA (reference sequence). DNA for the CDR3: TGCAGTGCCGAGCGGGAGGTACACTACGAGCAGTACTTC. Encoded protein: CSAEREVHYEQYF.

The chain joins TRBV12-3 or TRBV12-4 to TRBJ1-1; D gene unclear. V was pared by 4 bases and J by 5 bases, with 11 bases between. This CDR3 has 13 amino acids. CDR3 DNA sequence: TGTGCCAGCAGTTCTGGGATCTGGACTGAAGCTTTCTTT. Amino acid sequence: CASSSGIWTEAFF.

The chain links TRBV4-1 to TRBJ1-3, with D unresolved. The germline V and J ends were trimmed by 5 bases and 1 base, with 18 bases remaining between them. The V gene's germline CDR1 is MGHRA and CDR2 YSYEKL. The CDR3 has 17 residues. CDR3: CASSSRALAWSGNTIYF. CDR3 DNA: TGCGCCAGCAGCTCTCGGGCCCTGGCCTGGTCTGGAAACACCATATATTTT.

This sequence joins TRBV3-1 and TRBJ1-1; 7 nucleotides line up with TRBD1. CDR1 is LGHDT, CDR2 YNNKEL, per germline (reference sequence). The CDR3 has 14 amino acids. V gave up 3 bases and J gave up 2 bases; unmatched junction bases: 3. The CDR3 DNA follows: TGTGCCAGCAGCCATAGACAGGGCAACACTGAAGCTTTCTTT. It is translated as CASSHRQGNTEAFF.

The V call is TRBV7-9, the J call TRBJ2-2; D gene ambiguous. Trimming stripped 6 bases from V and 1 base from J, with 9 bases between. Germline V gene sequence: CDR1 SEHNR, CDR2 FQNEAQ (reference sequence). CDR3 length: 14 residues. Here the CDR3 reads CASRSPRNTGELFF. Here the CDR3 DNA reads TGTGCCAGCAGGTCCCCAAGGAACACCGGGGAGCTGTTTTTT.

This clonotype was counted at least ten times. The chain is built from TRBV5-1 and TRBJ2-2; D ambiguous. V lost 4 bases, J lost 4 bases, and 14 bases lay in between. The CDR3 sequence is 15 residues long. Germline lookup yields CDR1 SGHRS and CDR2 YFSETQ. CDR3 sequence (DNA): TGCGCCAGCAGCGATACCGGATGGGGCACCGGGGAGCTGTTTTTT. This encodes CASSDTGWGTGELFF.

This clonotype was observed many times. V usage is TRBV2 and J usage is TRBJ2-7, with D maybe TRBD2 (5 bases). The CDR3 covers 15 residues. Looked up from germline, CDR1 is SNHLY and CDR2 is FYNNEI. V was pared by 2 bases and J by 2 bases, with 13 bases between. The chain's CDR3 is CASSESGGMPYEQYF. CDR3 DNA sequence: TGTGCCAGCAGTGAAAGCGGAGGAATGCCCTACGAGCAGTACTTC.

This chain joins TRBV7-9 and TRBJ2-3; no reliable D call. The germline V gene encodes CDR1 SEHNR and CDR2 FQNEAQ (reference sequence). The CDR3 length is 16 residues. Trimming took off 5 bases at V and 2 bases at J, with 17 bases between the two ends. CDR3 amino acids: CASSILRNSLTDTQYF. The CDR3 DNA follows: TGTGCCAGCAGCATACTCCGCAACTCACTCACAGATACGCAGTATTTT.

This sequence joins TRBV6-1 and TRBJ2-5; no reliable D call. V shed 1 base and J shed 7 bases, with 19 bases lying between them. Per the germline V gene, CDR1 is MNHNS and CDR2 is SASEGT. The length of the CDR3 is 16 residues. This CDR3 is CASSEDDGYGLGTQYF. CDR3 DNA: TGTGCCAGCAGTGAAGACGACGGGTATGGGCTGGGGACCCAGTACTTC.

This sequence joins TRBV7-9 and TRBJ2-5; 11 bases map to TRBD2. Trimming removed 6 bases from V and 5 bases from J; junction bases left unmatched: 8. Looked up from germline, CDR1 is SEHNR and CDR2 is FQNEAQ (reference sequence). The CDR3 covers 15 residues. This CDR3 reads CASRGSLAGVETQYF. In nucleotides, the CDR3 is TGTGCCAGCAGGGGATCACTAGCGGGAGTTGAGACCCAGTACTTC.

This clonotype was seen more than once but under ten times. The chain has TRBV7-2 and TRBJ1-1; D remains unclear. Germline-derived CDR1 and CDR2 are SGHTA and FQGNSA. V was shortened by 7 bases and J by 0 bases, with 15 bases between the two germline ends. The CDR3 is made up of 15 amino acids. The CDR3 region has the DNA TGTGCCAGCACCCCGTTTCAAGGAATGAACACTGAAGCTTTCTTT. Translated, it gives CASTPFQGMNTEAFF.

The rearrangement joins TRBV9 to TRBJ2-1; tentative D call: TRBD2 (6 bases). Trimming left V 6 bases short and J 5 bases short, with 18 bases between. The length of the CDR3 is 15 residues. The V gene's germline CDR1 is SGDLS and CDR2 YYNGEE. The CDR3 sequence is CASTPWGGPDNEQFF. CDR3 bases: TGTGCCAGCACTCCGTGGGGAGGCCCCGACAATGAGCAGTTCTTC.

The V gene is TRBV4-1, the J gene TRBJ2-7; D remains ambiguous. CDR1 MGHRA and CDR2 YSYEKL come from the germline V gene. V gave up 1 base and J gave up 6 bases, with 7 bases separating them. The CDR3 contains 12 residues. As DNA, the CDR3 is TGCGCCAGCAGCCAAGCCTCAGGCGAGCAGTACTTC. Translated, it gives CASSQASGEQYF.

Only a few counts were recorded for this clonotype. The CDR3 DNA follows: TGTGCCAGCAGGGGGCTAGCGGTCAGCTCCTACAATGAGCAGTTCTTC. Translating it yields CASRGLAVSSYNEQFF. The chain couples TRBV2 to TRBJ2-1; 7 bases fit TRBD2. This CDR3 comprises 16 residues. With 6 bases clipped from V and 0 bases from J, the junction kept 8 bases outside the gene matches. Per germline, CDR1 SNHLY and CDR2 FYNNEI. The full variable domain, with the rest looked up from reference TRBV2 and TRBJ2-1, is EPEVTQTPSHQVTQMGQEVILRCVPISNHLYFYWYRQILGQKVEFLVSFYNNEISEKSEIFDDQFSVERPDGSNFTLKIRSTKLEDSAMYFCASRGLAVSSYNEQFFGPGTRLTVL.

For the CDR3, the DNA is TGTGCCAGCAGCTTATACGAGACAGGGGGCTACGAGCAGTACTTC. Translating it yields CASSLYETGGYEQYF. V and J are TRBV11-2 and TRBJ2-7; TRBD1 agrees at 9 bases. The CDR3 contains 15 residues. Germline CDR1 is SGHAT and CDR2 is FQNNGV. Germline trimming cut 2 bases from V and 3 bases from J; bases unmatched to any gene: 5.

The CDR3, as DNA: TGCAGCGAGATGATAACAGATACGCAGTATTTT. It specifies CSEMITDTQYF. The V gene is TRBV29-1, the J gene TRBJ2-3; D is unclear. The CDR3 consists of 11 residues. V was trimmed by 7 bases and J by 3 bases, leaving 8 bases between them. Germline V gives CDR1 SQVTM, CDR2 ANQGSEA.

This clonotype was seen a handful of times. The chain employs TRBV2 and TRBJ1-2; 7 positions agree with TRBD1. The CDR3 runs to 13 residues. Losses at the gene ends were 9 bases for V and 1 base for J; bases not matched to a gene: 5. Germline CDR1 SNHLY, CDR2 FYNNEI. CDR3 in DNA: TGTGCCAGAAAATCAGGGGGTAACTATGGCTACACCTTC. Protein sequence: CARKSGGNYGYTF. Supplemented by reference TRBV2 and TRBJ1-2, the full variable domain reads EPEVTQTPSHQVTQMGQEVILRCVPISNHLYFYWYRQILGQKVEFLVSFYNNEISEKSEIFDDQFSVERPDGSNFTLKIRSTKLEDSAMYFCARKSGGNYGYTFGSGTRLTVV.

This clonotype occurred many times. V gene TRBV7-3 combines with J gene TRBJ2-2, with D unresolved. The V gene lost 1 base and the J gene lost 6 bases, with 18 bases spanning the gap. Germline CDR1 SGHTA, CDR2 FQGTGA. The CDR3 extends over 17 amino acids. DNA for the CDR3: TGTGCCAGCAGCTTAATTCCCCACACTCAAAATGCCGGGGAGCTGTTTTTT. Translated, it gives CASSLIPHTQNAGELFF. Full variable domain (remainder filled in from reference TRBV7-3 and TRBJ2-2): GAGVSQTPSNKVTEKGKYVELRCDPISGHTALYWYRQSLGQGPEFLIYFQGTGAADDSGLPNDRFFAVRPEGSVSTLKIQRTERGDSAVYLCASSLIPHTQNAGELFFGEGSRLTVL.

The chain carries TRBV6-1 and TRBJ2-3; D possibly corresponds to TRBD2 (5 bases). CDR3 length: 15 amino acids. V was pared by 0 bases and J by 0 bases, with 7 bases between. Looked up from germline, CDR1 is MNHNS and CDR2 is SASEGT. CDR3 nucleotides: TGTGCCAGCAGTGAAGCCTGGACTAGCACAGATACGCAGTATTTT. This codes for CASSEAWTSTDTQYF.

Turning to this clonotype: A much larger clone is a single base away; this may be a read error. V is TRBV2 and J is TRBJ1-1; no firm D call. Germline CDR1 is SNHLY and CDR2 is FYNNEI. This CDR3 has 11 amino acids. Trimming pared 7 bases from V and 4 bases from J, leaving 7 bases between. The DNA of the CDR3 is TGTGCCAGCATTTGGAGCACTGAAGCTTTCTTT. Translated: CASIWSTEAFF.

The genes are TRBV7-9 and TRBJ1-4, with a tentative D call TRBD1 (5 bases). The CDR3 totals 16 residues. CDR1 and CDR2 from the germline V gene are SEHNR and FQNEAQ (reference sequence). The V and J ends lost 4 bases and 6 bases respectively, with 18 bases between them. Here the CDR3 DNA reads TGTGCCAGCAGCTCAGCGGGGCGCCAGGATGATGAAAAACTGTTTTTT. As protein: CASSSAGRQDDEKLFF.

This clonotype was observed many times. The chain recombines TRBV7-8 with TRBJ2-2; a possible D gene is TRBD2 (5 bases). Germline V lookup: CDR1 SGHVS, CDR2 FQNEAQ. CDR3 length equals 17 residues. Trimming pared 1 base from V and 3 bases from J, leaving 15 bases between. The CDR3 nucleotides are TGTGCCAGCAGCTTAGAAGTGGGCGGGTTATACACCGGGGAGCTGTTTTTT. It yields the protein CASSLEVGGLYTGELFF.

This clonotype was counted only a few times. The gene calls are TRBV12-3 or TRBV12-4 and TRBJ1-4, with unresolved D. Trimming pared 6 bases from V and 5 bases from J, leaving 4 bases between. The CDR3 runs to 11 residues. The CDR3 loop reads CASSSNEKLFF. DNA of the CDR3: TGTGCCAGCAGCTCAAATGAAAAACTGTTTTTT.

A few counts support this clonotype. The genes are TRBV20-1 and TRBJ2-3, with D possibly called TRBD1 or TRBD2 (6 bases each). The germline V and J ends were trimmed by 6 bases and 3 bases, with 22 bases remaining between them. Germline V gene sequence: CDR1 DFQATT, CDR2 SNEGSKA (reference sequence). This CDR3 spans 16 amino acids. In DNA form, the CDR3 reads TGCAGTGCCCCTTCTGGGGGGCAGGGTGGGACAGATACGCAGTATTTT. Encoded protein: CSAPSGGQGGTDTQYF.

A few counts support this clonotype. The gene calls are TRBV6-2 or TRBV6-3 and TRBJ2-2, with D possibly being TRBD1 (6 bases). Trimming shortened V by 2 bases and J by 1 base, and 8 bases separated the two germline ends. Germline V CDR1 and CDR2: MNHEY, SVGEGT. CDR3 length: 15 residues. CDR3 region: CASSYRTVNTGELFF. The CDR3 DNA reads TGTGCCAGCAGTTACCGGACAGTGAACACCGGGGAGCTGTTTTTT.

This clonotype was detected a few times. The J gene is TRBJ2-5, the V gene TRBV6-6; no reliable D call. Germline CDR1 and CDR2: MNHNY and SVGAGI (reference sequence). Trimming shortened V by 2 bases and J by 7 bases, and 5 bases separated the two germline ends. This CDR3 is built from 11 residues. The CDR3 region is CASSYVGTQYF. The DNA of the CDR3 is TGTGCCAGCAGTTACGTGGGGACCCAGTACTTC.

This clonotype was recorded many times. The chain has TRBV11-2 and TRBJ2-3; either TRBD1 or TRBD2 may supply D (5 bases each). This CDR3 spans 16 amino acids. Trimming stripped 1 base from V and 8 bases from J, with 19 bases between. CDR1 is SGHAT and CDR2 is FQNNGV in the germline V gene. The CDR3 loop is CASSLVRGPLSGTQYF. The CDR3 region has the DNA TGTGCCAGCAGCTTAGTACGGGGACCCCTTTCTGGTACGCAGTATTTT.

This clonotype has ten or more counts. This chain uses TRBV28 with TRBJ1-2, with D tentatively TRBD1 (5 bases). CDR1 and CDR2 from the germline V gene are MDHEN and SYDVKM. Trimming removed 2 bases at V and 8 bases at J, with 9 bases between. CDR3 length: 12 residues. The CDR3 spells CASSLGTRGYTF. CDR3 sequence (DNA): TGTGCCAGCAGTTTAGGGACTAGGGGCTACACCTTC.

The chain has TRBV20-1 and TRBJ1-1; no clear D gene. Germline CDR1 is DFQATT and CDR2 is SNEGSKA (reference sequence). V was shortened by 6 bases and J by 6 bases, with 17 bases between the two germline ends. The CDR3 is 13 amino acids. CDR3 nucleotides: TGCAGTGCCGGGAAAATTGGGCCCGCTGAAGCTTTCTTT. Protein sequence: CSAGKIGPAEAFF.

The chain links TRBV27 to TRBJ1-1; no firm D call. The germline gives CDR1 MNHEY, CDR2 SMNVEV (reference sequence). The CDR3 is 15 residues long. Trimming cost V 2 bases and J 0 bases, with 10 bases left between them. DNA of the CDR3: TGTGCCAGCAGTTTAAAGTCGTTCATGAACACTGAAGCTTTCTTT. Amino acid sequence: CASSLKSFMNTEAFF.